Shown below are 25 T cell receptor beta chains from a single sample sequenced in a study of blood T cell repertoires in COVID-19. Sequencing was performed with immunoSEQ multiplex PCR; in TCRdb, only in-frame clones are kept and a portion is missing. The sample lists approximately 190,000 clones, around 84% occurring once. Sequencing was done on a sample of PBMCs or T cells enriched from blood (not recorded which). These receptors were taken from a woman between 25 and 40 years old who had been exposed to COVID-19.

The chain couples TRBV19 to TRBJ1-1, with 12 bases identical to TRBD1. Germline CDR1 reads LNHDA; CDR2 reads SQIVND (reference sequence). V was pared by 6 bases and J by 4 bases, with 6 bases of the junction left unmatched. The CDR3 runs to 15 residues. As DNA, the CDR3 is TGTGCCAGTAGACCGGGACAGGGGGCTGGCACTGAAGCTTTCTTT. Its protein product is CASRPGQGAGTEAFF.

V and J are TRBV7-2 and TRBJ1-2, with D tentatively TRBD1 (6 bases). V lost 6 bases and J 4 bases, leaving 15 bases between the germline ends. Germline CDR1 is SGHTA and CDR2 is FQGNSA. The CDR3 totals 14 residues. The CDR3 reads CASSLGGLSYGYTF. The CDR3 nucleotides are TGTGCCAGCAGTCTGGGGGGGCTTTCCTATGGCTACACCTTC. The full variable domain, with the rest looked up from reference TRBV7-2 and TRBJ1-2, is GAGVSQSPSNKVTEKGKDVELRCDPISGHTALYWYRQSLGQGLEFLIYFQGNSAPDKSGLPSDRFSAERTGGSVSTLTIQRTQQEDSAVYLCASSLGGLSYGYTFGSGTRLTVV.

The CDR3 protein is CASNPTGAGADSPLHF. In DNA, the CDR3 is TGTGCCAGTAACCCCACCGGGGCAGGGGCGGACTCACCCCTCCACTTT. The chain recombines TRBV19 with TRBJ1-6, with D possibly being TRBD1 (6 bases). Between the trimmed V and J ends, which lost 7 bases and 10 bases, there was a span of 23 bases. The CDR3 has 16 amino acids. CDR1 and CDR2 from the germline V gene are LNHDA and SQIVND (reference sequence).

The sample holds a few counts of this clone. The chain employs TRBV15 and TRBJ1-3; D gene uncertain. This CDR3 has 14 residues. The germline gives CDR1 LNHNV, CDR2 YYDKDF (reference sequence). The V end lost 2 bases, the J end lost 4 bases, and 9 bases lay between the germline ends. The CDR3 loop is CATSRIGPGNTIYF. The DNA for the CDR3 is TGTGCCACCAGCAGAATTGGGCCGGGAAACACCATATATTTT.

The V gene is TRBV10-2, the J gene TRBJ2-1; D not certain. V shed 5 bases and J shed 5 bases, with 10 bases lying between them. The CDR3 spans 13 residues. In germline, CDR1 is WSHSY, CDR2 SAAADI. The CDR3 loop is CASSQTRNNEQFF. As DNA, the CDR3 is TGCGCCAGCAGTCAGACTCGTAACAATGAGCAGTTCTTC.

The table lists this clone with a few counts. The chain employs TRBV12-5 and TRBJ2-7, with TRBD1 as a possible D gene (5 bases). Germline V gene lookup returns CDR1 LGHNT and CDR2 FRNRAP. The V end was cut by 2 bases, the J end by 3 bases, with 8 bases between. The CDR3 extends over 13 amino acids. CDR3 sequence: CASGLTGNYEQYF. In DNA, the CDR3 is TGTGCTAGTGGTTTGACAGGCAACTACGAGCAGTACTTC.

A few counts support this clone. J is TRBJ1-6 and V is TRBV27; 7 nucleotides line up with TRBD1. Germline assignment: CDR1 MNHEY and CDR2 SMNVEV (reference sequence). CDR3 size: 14 residues. The V segment lost 4 bases and the J segment 9 bases; nucleotides outside the gene matches: 6. This CDR3 reads CASSYSTGISPLHF. The DNA for the CDR3 is TGTGCCAGCAGTTACTCGACAGGGATTTCACCCCTCCACTTT.

This clone was seen only once. V usage is TRBV6-5 and J usage is TRBJ1-6; D gene ambiguous. Between the trimmed V and J ends, which lost 5 bases and 7 bases, there was a span of 9 bases. Germline V gene lookup returns CDR1 MNHEY and CDR2 SVGAGI. The CDR3 extends over 13 amino acids. CDR3 in amino acids: CASSRSNNSPLHF. CDR3 coding DNA: TGTGCCAGCAGTCGGAGTAACAATTCACCCCTCCACTTT.

The chain has TRBV7-9 and TRBJ2-7; weak D call: TRBD1 (8 bases). Germline CDR1 is SEHNR and CDR2 is FQNEAQ (reference sequence). The CDR3 spans 15 residues. Between the trimmed V and J ends, which lost 3 bases and 5 bases, there was a span of 17 bases. The CDR3 coding sequence is TGTGCCAGCAGCTTCGGACAGGGAGCGGGAAACGAGCAGTACTTC. Its translation is CASSFGQGAGNEQYF.

The chain has TRBV4-1 and TRBJ1-2, with 10 bases lining up with TRBD1. This CDR3 has 14 residues. Germline CDR1 MGHRA, CDR2 YSYEKL. V lost 2 bases to trimming and J lost 5 bases; unmatched junction nucleotides: 2. This chain's CDR3 is CASSQRTGGYGYTF. DNA for the CDR3: TGCGCCAGCAGCCAAAGGACAGGGGGTTATGGCTACACCTTC.

In nucleotides, the CDR3 is TGTGCCAGCAGCCGGACAGGAAAAGCTTTCTTT. Translated: CASSRTGKAFF. This chain joins TRBV7-8 and TRBJ1-1, with TRBD1 identical over 7 bases. Germline V CDR1 and CDR2: SGHVS, FQNEAQ. This CDR3 spans 11 amino acids. The junction had 3 bases not matched to a gene; V was cut back by 5 bases and J by 9 bases.

The chain carries TRBV15 and TRBJ2-7, with D possibly being TRBD2 (6 bases). V was cut by 1 base and J by 3 bases, with 10 bases left in between. Germline loops: CDR1 LNHNV, CDR2 YYDKDF (reference sequence). CDR3 size: 14 residues. The DNA for the CDR3 is TGTGCCACCAGCAGAGGACGGGGGAACTACGAGCAGTACTTC. Its protein product is CATSRGRGNYEQYF.

This chain connects TRBV5-5 to TRBJ1-1; weak D call: TRBD1 (6 bases). V was cut by 2 bases and J by 7 bases, with 12 bases left in between. CDR1 and CDR2 from the germline V gene are SGHKS and YYEKEE (reference sequence). The length of the CDR3 is 13 residues. The CDR3 sequence: CASSFGGASEAFF. The CDR3 DNA reads as TGTGCCAGCAGCTTCGGGGGGGCGAGTGAAGCTTTCTTT.

This clone was recorded once. V gene TRBV5-4 combines with J gene TRBJ2-5, with a weak D call TRBD1 (6 bases). CDR1 is SGHNT and CDR2 is YYREEE in the germline V gene (reference sequence). The CDR3 extends over 14 amino acids. Trimming removed 1 base at V and 5 bases at J, with 12 bases between. The CDR3 sequence: CASSLLERGETQYF. The CDR3 nucleotides read TGTGCCAGCAGCTTGTTGGAGAGGGGGGAGACCCAGTACTTC.

V and J are TRBV5-1 and TRBJ2-1; TRBD2 matches at 9 bases. The V segment lost 0 bases and the J segment 3 bases; nucleotides outside the gene matches: 7. This CDR3 spans 17 amino acids. CDR1 and CDR2 (germline): SGHRS, YFSETQ. CDR3 amino acids: CASSLDQRGVLYNEQFF. CDR3 coding DNA: TGCGCCAGCAGCTTGGACCAGCGGGGGGTTCTCTACAATGAGCAGTTCTTC.

This chain uses TRBV19 with TRBJ2-7, with a possible D match to TRBD1 (6 bases). In germline, CDR1 is LNHDA, CDR2 SQIVND (reference sequence). The CDR3 has 14 residues. The ends were cut back, 7 bases at V and 3 bases at J, with 16 bases in the middle. The CDR3 is CASNQGRLGYEQYF. For the CDR3, the DNA is TGTGCCAGTAATCAGGGGCGCCTGGGCTACGAGCAGTACTTC.

The rearrangement joins TRBV5-4 to TRBJ2-1; 8 positions match TRBD2. The trim removed 2 bases at V and 3 bases at J, leaving 7 bases unmatched. Germline assignment: CDR1 SGHNT and CDR2 YYREEE (reference sequence). The CDR3 extends over 16 amino acids. DNA for the CDR3: TGTGCCAGCAGCTTAAATAGCGGGGTTAACTACAATGAGCAGTTCTTC. It is translated as CASSLNSGVNYNEQFF.

The V and J genes are TRBV19 and TRBJ1-1; D is perhaps TRBD1 (6 bases). CDR3 size: 14 residues. Trimming removed 5 bases at V and 3 bases at J, with 13 bases between. From germline, CDR1 is LNHDA and CDR2 SQIVND (reference sequence). CDR3 nucleotides: TGTGCCAGTAGTGTTAACAGGGCCGACACTGAAGCTTTCTTT. Translated: CASSVNRADTEAFF.

The CDR3 is CSVLNRDSYYSTDTQYF. DNA of the CDR3: TGCAGCGTTTTGAACCGGGACAGCTATTATAGCACAGATACGCAGTATTTT. V and J are TRBV29-1 and TRBJ2-3; 7 nucleotides align to TRBD1. The CDR3 loop spans 17 amino acids. Germline values: CDR1 SQVTM, CDR2 ANQGSEA. With V trimmed by 5 bases and J by 0 bases, 14 bases remained unmatched.

The chain links TRBV25-1 to TRBJ2-1; maybe TRBD1 (6 bases). The germline CDR1 and CDR2 sequences are MGHDK and SYGVNS. This CDR3 is built from 15 residues. The V end was cut by 1 base, the J end by 1 base, with 8 bases between. In DNA, the CDR3 is TGTGCCAGCAGTGAATGGACAGTATCCTACAATGAGCAGTTCTTC. It encodes CASSEWTVSYNEQFF.

This sequence joins TRBV29-1 and TRBJ1-1; D is perhaps TRBD1 (6 bases). CDR1 and CDR2 from the germline V gene are SQVTM and ANQGSEA. The CDR3 totals 13 residues. Trimming cost V 5 bases and J 1 base, with 11 bases left between them. CDR3 DNA sequence: TGCAGCGTTATCCGGGACAAGAACACTGAAGCTTTCTTT. Translated, it gives CSVIRDKNTEAFF.

The CDR3 DNA is TGTGCCAGCAGCTTAGTTACAGGGTGGCTGAACACTGAAGCTTTCTTT. Encoded protein: CASSLVTGWLNTEAFF. The chain uses TRBV7-2 and TRBJ1-1; weak D call: TRBD1 (6 bases). Germline-derived CDR1 and CDR2 are SGHTA and FQGNSA. The CDR3 contains 16 residues. The V end lost 1 base, the J end lost 0 bases, and 12 bases lay between the germline ends.

The chain uses TRBV5-4 and TRBJ2-5; D gene ambiguous. Germline loops: CDR1 SGHNT, CDR2 YYREEE (reference sequence). The CDR3 loop spans 13 amino acids. Between the trimmed V and J ends, which lost 0 bases and 5 bases, there was a span of 8 bases. CDR3 amino acids: CASSLAPLETQYF. The CDR3 nucleotides read TGTGCCAGCAGCTTGGCCCCCTTGGAGACCCAGTACTTC. Complete variable domain (other parts from reference TRBV5-4 and TRBJ2-5): ETGVTQSPTHLIKTRGQQVTLRCSSQSGHNTVSWYQQALGQGPQFIFQYYREEENGRGNFPPRFSGLQFPNYSSELNVNALELDDSALYLCASSLAPLETQYFGPGTRLLVL.

The chain combines TRBV19 with TRBJ1-1; tentative D call: TRBD1 (5 bases). V gave up 3 bases and J gave up 2 bases, with 10 bases separating them. The CDR3 is 14 residues long. Germline V gene sequence: CDR1 LNHDA, CDR2 SQIVND (reference sequence). The CDR3 here is CASSISQGNTEAFF. The DNA for the CDR3 is TGTGCCAGTAGTATCTCCCAGGGCAACACTGAAGCTTTCTTT.

The rearrangement joins TRBV9 to TRBJ2-7; the D is unclear. The CDR3 is made up of 15 amino acids. CDR1 is SGDLS, CDR2 YYNGEE, per germline. The V gene lost 0 bases and the J gene lost 2 bases, with 12 bases spanning the gap. CDR3 region: CASSVGSSLPYEQYF. The CDR3 bases are TGTGCCAGCAGCGTAGGTAGTAGTCTGCCCTACGAGCAGTACTTC. The entire variable domain, with the rest obtained from reference TRBV9 and TRBJ2-7, is as follows: DSGVTQTPKHLITATGQRVTLRCSPRSGDLSVYWYQQSLDQGLQFLIQYYNGEERAKGNILERFSAQQFPDLHSELNLSSLELGDSALYFCASSVGSSLPYEQYFGPGTRLTVT.